The T cell receptor beta chain under discussion was sequenced for a study of shared clonotypes between healthy human individuals. Measured with immunoSEQ multiplex PCR; TCRdb has only the in-frame clones, and not every one. Of about 690,000 clones in the sample, roughly 91% were seen once. Donors, without exception, were Caucasian adults residing in Nashville, Tennessee. Comments on this clone: Its specificity is unknown.

Findings of the study overall: As a rule, naive subsets had a larger estimated richness than memory subsets.

The sequenced sample consisted of memory CD8+ T cells from PBMCs. Subset reported: CD45RO+ cells pooled with CCR7-negative TemRA cells. This TCR came from a man in his late teens or twenties in good health. Some clones in this sample may be carry-over from other donors' samples.

DNA for the CDR3: TGCGCCAGCAGCCAATCCGGGACAGCATTTTACGAGCAGTACTTC. This translates into CASSQSGTAFYEQYF. V is TRBV4-1 and J is TRBJ2-7, with 7 bases lining up with TRBD1. Germline V gene lookup returns CDR1 MGHRA and CDR2 YSYEKL. V lost 2 bases and J lost 4; bases outside the gene matches: 8. The CDR3 consists of 15 residues.